A single sample is the source of the 18 T cell receptor beta chains below, sequenced in a study of blood T cell repertoires in COVID-19. Produced via immunoSEQ multiplex PCR; TCRdb's table is partial and in-frame only. In the table there are hundreds of thousands of clones, over 70% of which are singletons. The sequencing input was peripheral blood. Source of these receptors: a woman of 80 years or more with acute or convalescent COVID-19.

This clone is a singleton in its sample. This chain links TRBV5-1 with TRBJ2-1; TRBD2 agrees at 13 bases. The CDR3 sequence is 15 residues long. Germline V gives CDR1 SGHRS, CDR2 YFSETQ. J was trimmed by 5 bases and V by 2 bases; bases with no gene match: 1. The CDR3 region is CASSFTSGRDNEQFF. As DNA, the CDR3 is TGCGCCAGCAGCTTTACTAGCGGGAGGGACAATGAGCAGTTCTTC. Together with reference TRBV5-1 and TRBJ2-1, the CDR3 gives the full variable domain: KAGVTQTPRYLIKTRGQQVTLSCSPISGHRSVSWYQQTPGQGLQFLFEYFSETQRNKGNFPGRFSGRQFSNSRSEMNVSTLELGDSALYLCASSFTSGRDNEQFFGPGTRLTVL.

This clone came up a few times. The J gene is TRBJ2-1, the V gene TRBV3-1 (or the pseudogene TRBV3-2), with D hard to call. Trimming took 2 bases from V and 9 from J, leaving 23 bases between them. Germline CDR1 LGHDT, CDR2 YNNKEL (reference sequence). The CDR3 totals 17 residues. The CDR3 DNA reads TGTGCCAGCAGCCAAAAAGCGAACGAAAGGTTACGTAGTGAGCAGTTCTTC. Protein product: CASSQKANERLRSEQFF.

The V and J genes are TRBV5-1 and TRBJ1-6; 8 nucleotides agree with TRBD1. The CDR3 consists of 17 residues. Germline CDR1 reads SGHRS; CDR2 reads YFSETQ. Germline trimming cut 1 base from V and 8 bases from J; bases unmatched to any gene: 11. This chain's CDR3 is CASSLRDRGFVDSPLHF. Written as DNA, the CDR3 is TGCGCCAGCAGCTTGCGAGACAGGGGCTTTGTGGATTCACCCCTCCACTTT.

The V call is TRBV28, the J call TRBJ2-1, with TRBD2 as a possible D gene (5 bases). This CDR3 is 12 amino acids long. Per the germline V gene, CDR1 is MDHEN and CDR2 is SYDVKM. V was trimmed by 7 bases and J by 15 bases, leaving 19 bases between them. CDR3 nucleotides: TGTGCCAGCACCATAGAAGGAGGAAGAAGGTTCTTC. It translates to CASTIEGGRRFF.

The CDR3 DNA reads as TGTGCCAGCAGAGACAGGGGAAGGGGTCAGCCCCAGCATTTT. The encoded protein is CASRDRGRGQPQHF. The gene calls are TRBV3-1 (or the pseudogene TRBV3-2) and TRBJ1-5; TRBD1 matches at 8 bases. Germline lookup yields CDR1 LGHDT and CDR2 YNNKEL (reference sequence). The CDR3 has 14 amino acids. The trim removed 6 bases at V and 6 bases at J, leaving 7 bases unmatched.

The chain couples TRBV6-6 to TRBJ2-1; no firm D call. Germline CDR1 MNHNY, CDR2 SVGAGI (reference sequence). The CDR3 totals 15 residues. Trimming took off 0 bases at V and 8 bases at J, with 14 bases between the two ends. CDR3 sequence (DNA): TGTGCCAGCAGTTACTCGACCCAGCCAGCGTATGAGCAGTTCTTC. Protein: CASSYSTQPAYEQFF.

V usage is TRBV2 and J usage is TRBJ2-1; no clear D gene. In germline, CDR1 is SNHLY, CDR2 FYNNEI. The CDR3 has 11 residues. V was pared by 4 bases and J by 9 bases, with 7 bases between. The CDR3 nucleotides are TGTGCCAGCAGTGCAGGTGCTGAGCAGTTCTTC. Translating it yields CASSAGAEQFF.

The rearrangement uses TRBV4-1 and TRBJ1-1; tentative D call: TRBD1 (6 bases). The CDR3 spans 15 residues. V lost 1 base and J lost 4, with 13 bases in between. From germline, CDR1 is MGHRA and CDR2 YSYEKL. CDR3 in DNA: TGCGCCAGCAGCCAAGCAGGGGAGATCGGCACTGAAGCTTTCTTT. As protein: CASSQAGEIGTEAFF.

The chain links TRBV18 to TRBJ1-3, with D possibly being TRBD1 (6 bases). Per germline, CDR1 KGHSH and CDR2 LQKENI. CDR3 size: 16 residues. Trimming removed 2 bases from V and 0 bases from J, with 11 bases in between. The CDR3 nucleotides read TGTGCCAGCTCACCAACAGGGCCCGGCTCTGGAAACACCATATATTTT. Translation gives CASSPTGPGSGNTIYF.

The rearrangement links TRBV6-2 or TRBV6-3 to TRBJ2-4; possible D gene TRBD1, 5 bases. Trimming shortened V by 2 bases and J by 4 bases, and 6 bases separated the two germline ends. This CDR3 comprises 13 residues. Germline loops: CDR1 MNHEY, CDR2 SVGEGT. Here the CDR3 DNA reads TGTGCCAGCAGTTACAGGGGAAAAAACATTCAGTACTTC. Translating gives CASSYRGKNIQYF.

About this clone: The same CDR3 is also encoded by other DNA sequences in this sample. The genes are TRBV3-1 (or the pseudogene TRBV3-2) and TRBJ1-6; weak D call: TRBD1 (5 bases). The CDR3 has 14 residues. Germline CDR1 LGHDT, CDR2 YNNKEL (reference sequence). The germline V and J ends were trimmed by 4 bases and 8 bases, with 12 bases remaining between them. CDR3 sequence (DNA): TGTGCCAGCAGCCGGCGGGGGGGGGATTCACCCCTCCACTTT. This translates into CASSRRGGDSPLHF.

The CDR3 bases are TGTGCCAGCAGCCAATTGGGCACCTATAATTCACCCCTCCACTTT. Encoded protein: CASSQLGTYNSPLHF. The chain carries TRBV16 and TRBJ1-6; D remains unclear. The CDR3 length is 15 residues. V lost 1 base and J 2 bases, leaving 6 bases between the germline ends. Germline CDR1 is KGHSY and CDR2 is FQNENV. The full variable domain, in which reference TRBV16 and TRBJ1-6 provide the parts outside the CDR3, is GEEVAQTPKHLVRGEGQKAKLYCAPIKGHSYVFWYQQVLKNEFKFLISFQNENVFDETGMPKERFSAKCLPNSPCSLEIQATKLEDSAVYFCASSQLGTYNSPLHFGNGTRLTVT.

The chain combines TRBV29-1 with TRBJ2-7; 8 nucleotides line up with TRBD1. After removal of 7 bases from V and 4 bases from J, the junction contained 12 bases not matched to a gene. Germline CDR1 reads SQVTM; CDR2 reads ANQGSEA. There are 14 residues in the CDR3. Here the CDR3 reads CSARAGTGRYEQYF. Here the CDR3 DNA reads TGCAGCGCCAGAGCCGGGACAGGACGTTACGAGCAGTACTTC.

This sequence joins TRBV6-1 and TRBJ2-5; D gene unclear. With 3 bases removed from V and 4 bases from J, the gap between germline ends came to 6 bases. The length of the CDR3 is 12 residues. Germline V CDR1 and CDR2: MNHNS, SASEGT. The CDR3 DNA follows: TGTGCCAGCAGTGAGGAGCGAGAGACCCAGTACTTC. Translated, it gives CASSEERETQYF.

V usage is TRBV10-1 and J usage is TRBJ2-1; 13 bases align to TRBD2. Per germline, CDR1 WNHNN and CDR2 SYGVQD (reference sequence). This CDR3 is built from 15 residues. J gave up 10 bases and V 2 bases, and 5 bases lay outside the gene matches. The CDR3 spells CASSEPGLAGWEQFF. CDR3 DNA: TGCGCCAGCAGTGAGCCGGGACTAGCGGGATGGGAGCAGTTCTTC.

Only a few counts were recorded for this clone. The chain combines TRBV11-2 with TRBJ1-1; D possibly corresponds to TRBD1 (5 bases). This CDR3 is built from 16 residues. Trimming pared 2 bases from V and 6 bases from J, leaving 19 bases between. Germline V CDR1 and CDR2: SGHAT, FQNNGV. The CDR3 sequence: CASSLRESGPLAEAFF. The CDR3 DNA reads as TGTGCCAGCAGCTTAAGGGAATCAGGGCCCCTGGCTGAAGCTTTCTTT.

The chain combines TRBV18 with TRBJ2-7; 10 bases are a match to TRBD2. This CDR3 is 14 amino acids long. Germline CDR1 reads KGHSH; CDR2 reads LQKENI. After removal of 6 bases from V and 2 bases from J, the junction contained 4 bases not matched to a gene. As DNA, the CDR3 is TGTGCCAGCTCCCGGACTAGCGGAGCCTACGAGCAGTACTTC. Translated: CASSRTSGAYEQYF.

The CDR3 here is CASSLGPTLAGSGETQYF. For the CDR3, the DNA is TGTGCCAGCAGCTTAGGTCCGACGCTAGCGGGATCGGGAGAGACCCAGTACTTC. The chain links TRBV11-3 to TRBJ2-5; 9 nucleotides line up with TRBD2. The germline V gene encodes CDR1 SGHNT and CDR2 YENEEA. This CDR3 has 18 residues. V lost 1 base, J lost 4 bases, and 13 bases stayed unmatched.